The T cell receptor (beta chain) described here comes from a study of CD8+ T cells in alopecia areata. Overall study findings and caveats: Scalp lesions, especially in alopecia totalis/universalis, had higher clonality than normal scalp.

Germline CDR1 reads SGHTA; CDR2 reads FQGNSA. V gave up 10 bases and J gave up 0 bases, with 18 bases separating them. This CDR3 has 16 residues. As the sequencing template, cDNA was produced by extracting RNA and reverse transcribing it. Data came from immunoSEQ multiplex PCR; TCRdb stores just in-frame clones and leaves some out. Among about 270,000 clones listed, approximately 60% were seen once. Turning to this clone: Its matching antigen is unknown.

Treatment denoted: oral pan-JAK inhibitor, 5-10 mg twice daily. The sample in question was CD4+ T cells sorted from blood, obtained at week 52, from a patient treated with tofacitinib. This sequence was found in a human donor with alopecia areata. The chain has TRBV7-2 and TRBJ1-4; D is uncertain. The CDR3 nucleotides are TGTGCCACTGGGGAGGCCCGGGCCACAACTAATGAAAAACTGTTTTTT. Translated, it gives CATGEARATTNEKLFF.